The 24 T cell receptor beta chains given below trace back to one sample, sequenced in a study of shared clonotypes between healthy human individuals. The naive CD8 population came from CD45RO-negative cells selected for CCR7, without terminally differentiated effector memory CD45RA+ cells. The protocol was immunoSEQ multiplex PCR, while the TCRdb copy is restricted to in-frame clones and leaves out a portion. The sample shows about 680,000 clones, about 92% of them seen only once. What was sequenced was naive CD8+ T cells sorted from blood. The receptors originated from a man aged 25 to 40 in good health.

This chain joins TRBV10-3 and TRBJ2-7; weak D call: TRBD1 (6 bases). The CDR3 extends over 12 amino acids. V was trimmed by 4 bases and J by 4 bases, leaving 8 bases between them. CDR1 and CDR2 (germline): ENHRY, SYGVKD. The CDR3, as DNA: TGTGCCATCAGTGCAGGGGAATACGAGCAGTACTTC. Translated: CAISAGEYEQYF.

V is TRBV29-1 and J is TRBJ1-1; 7 bases are a match to TRBD1. The CDR3 consists of 14 residues. V dropped 7 bases and J dropped 7; count of bases not matched to a gene: 15. Germline lookup yields CDR1 SQVTM and CDR2 ANQGSEA. The DNA of the CDR3 is TGCAGCGCCTACGGGACAGAGACCAACGGTGAAGCTTTCTTT. It codes for CSAYGTETNGEAFF.

J is TRBJ2-3 and V is TRBV28, with 8 bases that match TRBD2. J was trimmed by 9 bases and V by 2 bases; bases with no gene match: 16. The germline V gene encodes CDR1 MDHEN and CDR2 SYDVKM. CDR3 length: 17 residues. The CDR3 here is CASSLSGTSPFGGTQYF. DNA for the CDR3: TGTGCCAGCAGTTTAAGTGGGACTAGTCCTTTTGGGGGGACGCAGTATTTT.

The genes are TRBV19 and TRBJ1-1; the D is unclear. Trimming took 9 bases from V and 0 from J, leaving 11 bases between them. The length of the CDR3 is 13 residues. Germline CDR1 LNHDA, CDR2 SQIVND (reference sequence). CDR3: CASLDGMNTEAFF. As DNA, the CDR3 is TGTGCCAGCCTGGACGGGATGAACACTGAAGCTTTCTTT.

The V call is TRBV6-5, the J call TRBJ2-7; no firm D call. Trimming removed 7 bases at V and 9 bases at J, with 13 bases between. The CDR3 has 11 residues. The germline V gene encodes CDR1 MNHEY and CDR2 SVGAGI. The chain's CDR3 is CASTNKKVQYF. The CDR3 DNA sequence: TGTGCCAGCACTAACAAGAAGGTGCAGTACTTC.

J is TRBJ2-1 and V is TRBV29-1; 7 bases map to TRBD2. The germline V gene encodes CDR1 SQVTM and CDR2 ANQGSEA. The trim removed 7 bases at V and 6 bases at J, leaving 6 bases unmatched. The CDR3 is 12 residues long. CDR3 nucleotides: TGCAGCGGGGAGGGACTCCGCAATGAGCAGTTCTTC. Protein product: CSGEGLRNEQFF.

The CDR3 nucleotides read TGTGCCAGCAACCTTGACGGATTCTATGGCTACACCTTC. This codes for CASNLDGFYGYTF. V usage is TRBV7-9 and J usage is TRBJ1-2; D is unclear. The CDR3 has 13 residues. Germline assignment: CDR1 SEHNR and CDR2 FQNEAQ (reference sequence). V lost 7 bases and J 4 bases, leaving 13 bases between the germline ends.

V and J are TRBV21-1 and TRBJ1-1. TRBV21-1 is a known pseudogene. The CDR3 contains 12 residues. The CDR3 region has the DNA TGTGCCAGCAAATTCCGGCCCGTTGGGGCTTTCTTT. Translating gives CASKFRPVGAFF.

J is TRBJ2-1 and V is TRBV11-2; 8 bases align to TRBD2. This CDR3 contains 16 residues. After removal of 1 base from V and 2 bases from J, the junction contained 4 bases not matched to a gene. Germline CDR1 is SGHAT and CDR2 is FQNNGV. The CDR3 here is CASSLVLAGAYNEQFF. The CDR3 region has the DNA TGTGCCAGCAGCTTAGTGCTAGCGGGTGCCTACAATGAGCAGTTCTTC.

The chain recombines TRBV9 with TRBJ2-2; 11 nucleotides align to TRBD2. Germline lookup yields CDR1 SGDLS and CDR2 YYNGEE. V trimming: 0 bases; J trimming: 3 bases; junction bases outside the gene matches: 4. The CDR3 runs to 17 residues. The CDR3 here is CASSVEGLAEYTGELFF. As DNA, the CDR3 is TGTGCCAGCAGCGTAGAGGGACTAGCGGAGTACACCGGGGAGCTGTTTTTT.

The V call is TRBV21-1, the J call TRBJ2-3; the table's D call of TRBD2 was not tested on the DNA. TRBV21-1 is flagged as a pseudogene. The CDR3 has 16 residues. The CDR3 reads CASSSRWEVRADTQYF. CDR3 DNA sequence: TGTGCCAGCAGCTCCCGGTGGGAGGTACGTGCAGATACGCAGTATTTT.

In its sample, this clone was seen a few times. This sequence joins TRBV7-9 and TRBJ1-5; D call uncertain. V lost 1 base, J lost 5 bases, and 3 bases lay in between. Germline V gene lookup returns CDR1 SEHNR and CDR2 FQNEAQ (reference sequence). This CDR3 contains 12 residues. The CDR3 loop reads CASSLEDQPQHF. In DNA, the CDR3 is TGTGCCAGCAGCTTAGAAGATCAGCCCCAGCATTTT.

The rearrangement links TRBV4-1 to TRBJ2-5, with D uncertain. With 1 base removed from V and 2 bases from J, the gap between germline ends came to 14 bases. Germline values: CDR1 MGHRA, CDR2 YSYEKL. This CDR3 comprises 16 residues. The CDR3 reads CASSQGFDWLQETQYF. Written as DNA, the CDR3 is TGCGCCAGCAGCCAAGGCTTCGACTGGCTACAAGAGACCCAGTACTTC.

The V gene is TRBV6-6, the J gene TRBJ1-5; unclear D gene. The ends were cut back, 0 bases at V and 12 bases at J, with 12 bases in the middle. The CDR3 spans 13 residues. The germline CDR1 and CDR2 sequences are MNHNY and SVGAGI (reference sequence). CDR3 protein: CASSYSLLQNQHF. The CDR3 bases are TGTGCCAGCAGTTACTCGTTACTCCAAAACCAGCATTTT.

This sequence joins TRBV5-4 and TRBJ2-1; a possible D gene is TRBD2 (5 bases). CDR3 size: 16 residues. The germline V and J ends were trimmed by 4 bases and 0 bases, with 14 bases remaining between them. Per the germline V gene, CDR1 is SGHNT and CDR2 is YYREEE (reference sequence). The CDR3 sequence is CASSPLGWSSYNEQFF. The CDR3 coding sequence is TGTGCCAGCAGCCCACTAGGGTGGAGCTCCTACAATGAGCAGTTCTTC.

The chain links TRBV6-5 to TRBJ2-2; 8 bases map to TRBD2. The CDR3 loop spans 15 amino acids. With V trimmed by 4 bases and J by 1 base, 2 bases remained unmatched. Germline V CDR1 and CDR2: MNHEY, SVGAGI. CDR3 bases: TGTGCCAGCAGTTTAGCGGGGCGGAACACCGGGGAGCTGTTTTTT. It codes for CASSLAGRNTGELFF.

The chain recombines TRBV6-1 with TRBJ2-7, with TRBD2 identical over 9 bases. Per germline, CDR1 MNHNS and CDR2 SASEGT. Losses at the gene ends were 2 bases for V and 1 base for J; bases not matched to a gene: 9. The CDR3 is 17 residues long. The CDR3 coding sequence is TGTGCCAGCAGTGAACCTTATGGCGGGGGGGGGTCCTACGAGCAGTACTTC. This encodes CASSEPYGGGGSYEQYF.

The chain carries TRBV10-3 and TRBJ2-5; TRBD1 is a possible D gene (5 bases). V was shortened by 3 bases and J by 5 bases, with 7 bases between the two germline ends. Germline CDR1 and CDR2: ENHRY and SYGVKD. The CDR3 sequence is 12 residues long. The CDR3 bases are TGTGCCATCAGTGACAGGGTTGAGACCCAGTACTTC. Translation: CAISDRVETQYF.

The rearrangement joins TRBV7-2 to TRBJ1-1, with D tentatively TRBD1 (6 bases). V was clipped by 5 bases and J by 2 bases, with 15 bases between them. The germline CDR1 and CDR2 sequences are SGHTA and FQGNSA. The CDR3 runs to 15 residues. The CDR3: CASSMGARGNTEAFF. CDR3 DNA: TGTGCCAGCAGCATGGGGGCTAGAGGAAACACTGAAGCTTTCTTT.

The chain has TRBV27 and TRBJ2-5; D might be TRBD1 (6 bases). V lost 2 bases and J lost 5, with 12 bases in between. The CDR3 covers 14 residues. Germline V CDR1 and CDR2: MNHEY, SMNVEV (reference sequence). DNA for the CDR3: TGTGCCAGCAGTTTAGGCAACAGGGCTGAGACCCAGTACTTC. It specifies CASSLGNRAETQYF.

This clone was seen only once. The rearrangement links TRBV7-9 to TRBJ2-4, with 7 bases lining up with TRBD1. Germline V CDR1 and CDR2: SEHNR, FQNEAQ (reference sequence). This CDR3 has 14 amino acids. Trimming cost V 5 bases and J 2 bases; bases outside gene matches: 3. The CDR3 loop is CASSPGQPKNIQYF. For the CDR3, the DNA is TGTGCCAGCAGCCCGGGACAGCCCAAAAACATTCAGTACTTC.

J is TRBJ2-7 and V is TRBV6-5; TRBD1 is a possible D gene (5 bases). Germline CDR1 and CDR2: MNHEY and SVGAGI. Trimming shortened V by 1 base and J by 5 bases, and 18 bases separated the two germline ends. The CDR3 is made up of 16 amino acids. The CDR3 DNA reads TGTGCCAGCAGTTACTTTTTTGGAGACAGACCTAACGAGCAGTACTTC. It codes for CASSYFFGDRPNEQYF.

The chain carries TRBV28 and TRBJ2-7, with a tentative D call TRBD2 (6 bases). The CDR3 runs to 13 residues. Trimming left V 10 bases short and J 6 bases short, with 19 bases between. In germline, CDR1 is MDHEN, CDR2 SYDVKM. The CDR3 spells CATGDLFRSEQYF. CDR3 nucleotides: TGTGCCACGGGAGACTTGTTCCGCTCCGAGCAGTACTTC.

In regard to this clone: Distinct nucleotide sequences in the sample also encode this CDR3. The chain uses TRBV7-9 and TRBJ2-3; D not certain. The CDR3 length is 12 residues. Trimming took 5 bases from V and 2 from J, leaving 5 bases between them. CDR1 is SEHNR and CDR2 is FQNEAQ in the germline V gene (reference sequence). The CDR3 loop is CASSPPTDTQYF. DNA of the CDR3: TGTGCCAGCAGCCCACCCACAGATACGCAGTATTTT.